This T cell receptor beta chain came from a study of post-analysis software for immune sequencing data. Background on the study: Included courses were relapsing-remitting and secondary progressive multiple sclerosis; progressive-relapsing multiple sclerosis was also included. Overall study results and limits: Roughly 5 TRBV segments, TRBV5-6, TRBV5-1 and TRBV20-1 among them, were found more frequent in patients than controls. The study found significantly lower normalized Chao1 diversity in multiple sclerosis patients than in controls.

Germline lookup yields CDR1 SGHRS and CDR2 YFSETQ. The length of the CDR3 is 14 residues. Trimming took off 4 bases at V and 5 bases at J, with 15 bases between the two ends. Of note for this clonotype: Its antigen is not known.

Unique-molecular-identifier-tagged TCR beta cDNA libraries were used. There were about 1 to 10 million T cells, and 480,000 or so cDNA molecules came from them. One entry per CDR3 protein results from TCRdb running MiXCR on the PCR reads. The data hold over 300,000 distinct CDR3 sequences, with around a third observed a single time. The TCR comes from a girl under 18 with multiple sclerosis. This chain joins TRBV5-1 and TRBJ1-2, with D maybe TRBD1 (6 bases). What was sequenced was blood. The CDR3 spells CASSPRTDSYGYTF. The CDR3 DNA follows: TGCGCCAGCAGCCCTCGGACAGACTCTTATGGCTACACCTTC.